This TCR beta chain was observed in a study of blood T cell repertoires in COVID-19. This table comes from immunoSEQ multiplex PCR, and its TCRdb copy is limited to in-frame clones, with some not included. The table lists roughly 330,000 clones, 80% to 90% of them singletons. Deletions cut 0 bases from V and 10 bases from J, with 21 bases between. Germline V gives CDR1 MGHRA, CDR2 YSYEKL. The length of the CDR3 is 17 residues. Specimen: peripheral blood. The chain employs TRBV4-1 and TRBJ2-2, with D unclear. This TCR was sampled from a man younger than 45 with COVID-19, enrolled during active disease. CDR3 nucleotide sequence: TGCGCCAGCAGCCAAGAATTACCGGTAGCCTGGATTTCGGAGCTGTTTTTT. This encodes CASSQELPVAWISELFF.